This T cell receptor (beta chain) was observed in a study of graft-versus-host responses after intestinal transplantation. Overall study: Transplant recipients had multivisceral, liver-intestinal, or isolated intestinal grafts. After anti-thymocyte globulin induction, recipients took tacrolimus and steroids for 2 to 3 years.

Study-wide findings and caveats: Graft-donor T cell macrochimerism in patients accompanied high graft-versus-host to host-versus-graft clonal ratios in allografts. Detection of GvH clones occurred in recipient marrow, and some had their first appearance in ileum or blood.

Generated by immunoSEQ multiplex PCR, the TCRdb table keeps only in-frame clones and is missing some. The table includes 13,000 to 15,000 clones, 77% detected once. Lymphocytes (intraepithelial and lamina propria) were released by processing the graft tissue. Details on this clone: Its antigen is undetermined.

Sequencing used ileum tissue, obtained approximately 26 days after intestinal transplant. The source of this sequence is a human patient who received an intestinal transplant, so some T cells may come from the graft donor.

CDR3 sequence (DNA): TGTGCCAGCAGTTGGGACGGGGGGACAGATACGCAGTATTTT. Translating gives CASSWDGGTDTQYF. The V call is TRBV7-2, the J call TRBJ2-3, with 7 bases that match TRBD2. The CDR3 contains 14 residues. Germline assignment: CDR1 SGHTA and CDR2 FQGNSA. The V segment lost 6 bases and the J segment 3 bases; nucleotides outside the gene matches: 6.